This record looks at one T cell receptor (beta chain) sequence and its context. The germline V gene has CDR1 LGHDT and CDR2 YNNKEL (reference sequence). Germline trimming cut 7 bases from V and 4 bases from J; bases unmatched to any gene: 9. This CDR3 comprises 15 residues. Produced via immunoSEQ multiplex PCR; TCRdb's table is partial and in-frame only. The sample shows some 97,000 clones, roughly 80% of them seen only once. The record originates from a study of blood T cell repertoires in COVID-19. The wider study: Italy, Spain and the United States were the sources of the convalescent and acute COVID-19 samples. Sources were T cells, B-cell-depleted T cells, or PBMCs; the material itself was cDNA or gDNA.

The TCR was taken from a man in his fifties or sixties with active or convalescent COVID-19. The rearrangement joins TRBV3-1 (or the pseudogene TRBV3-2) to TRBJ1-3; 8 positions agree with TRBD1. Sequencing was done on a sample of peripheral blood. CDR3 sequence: CASNRDRGDGNTIYF. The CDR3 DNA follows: TGTGCCAGCAACAGAGACAGGGGTGACGGAAACACCATATATTTT.